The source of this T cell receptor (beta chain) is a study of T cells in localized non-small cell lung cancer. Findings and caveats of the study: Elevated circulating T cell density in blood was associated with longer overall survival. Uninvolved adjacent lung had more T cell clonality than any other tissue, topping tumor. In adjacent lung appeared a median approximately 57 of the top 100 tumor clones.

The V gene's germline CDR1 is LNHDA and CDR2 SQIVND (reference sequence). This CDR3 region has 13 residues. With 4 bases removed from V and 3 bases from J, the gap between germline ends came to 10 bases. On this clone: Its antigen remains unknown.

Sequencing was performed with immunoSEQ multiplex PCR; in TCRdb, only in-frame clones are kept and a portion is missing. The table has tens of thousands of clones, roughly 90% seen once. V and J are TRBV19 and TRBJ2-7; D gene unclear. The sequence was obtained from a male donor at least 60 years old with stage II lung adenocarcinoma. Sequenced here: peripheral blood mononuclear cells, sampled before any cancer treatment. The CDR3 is CASSTPGGYEQYF. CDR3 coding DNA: TGTGCCAGTAGTACCCCTGGCGGCTACGAGCAGTACTTC.